This T cell receptor beta chain was observed in a study of T cell repertoires in cytomegalovirus infection. Study information: Recently identified HLA-C-restricted CMV epitopes and well-studied HLA-B-restricted CMV epitopes were used by the study.

This clonotype appeared a few times. Its antigen is as yet unknown. Study-level findings and limits: Totalled public TCR beta family frequency picked out people who carried CMV plus the relevant HLA.

V lost 1 base to trimming and J lost 2 bases, with 15 bases between them. CDR1 is SGHVS, CDR2 FQNEAQ, per germline. This CDR3 has 16 residues. A single record per CDR3 protein comes from TCRdb applying MiXCR to the reads. This table has about 920,000 distinct CDR3 sequences, under 40% appearing once. The material sequenced was cultured CD8+ T cells from PBMCs, taken from culture after CMV antigen stimulation. V and J are TRBV7-8 and TRBJ2-7, with D possibly matching TRBD2 (6 bases). The source is a human donor in good health (CMV status not recorded). Some clones in this sample may be carry-over from other donors' samples. The CDR3 sequence: CASSLGGGEFTYEQYF. The CDR3 DNA follows: TGTGCCAGCAGCTTAGGAGGAGGGGAGTTTACCTACGAGCAGTACTTC.